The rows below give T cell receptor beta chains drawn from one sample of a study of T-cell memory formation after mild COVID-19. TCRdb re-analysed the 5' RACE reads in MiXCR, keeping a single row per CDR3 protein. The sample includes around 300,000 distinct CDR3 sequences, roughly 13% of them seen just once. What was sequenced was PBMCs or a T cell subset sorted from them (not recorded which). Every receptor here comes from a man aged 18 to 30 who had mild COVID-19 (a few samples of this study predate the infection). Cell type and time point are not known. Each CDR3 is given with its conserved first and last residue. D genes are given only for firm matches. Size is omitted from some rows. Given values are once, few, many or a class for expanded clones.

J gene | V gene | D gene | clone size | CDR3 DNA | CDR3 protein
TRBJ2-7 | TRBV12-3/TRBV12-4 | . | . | TGTGCCAGCAGTTTCTCCACCTACGAGCAGTACTTC | CASSFSTYEQYF
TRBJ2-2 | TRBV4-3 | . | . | TGCGCCAGCAGCCAAGATGCCTACAGGGTTACCGGGGAGCTGTTTTTT | CASSQDAYRVTGELFF
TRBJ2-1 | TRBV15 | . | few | TGTGCCACCAGCAGAGATCCAGGCAGGGGGGTCTTCTTC | CATSRDPGRGVFF
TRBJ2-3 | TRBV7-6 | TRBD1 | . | TGTGCCAGCAGCTCTCGGGACAGGGTAGCAGATACGCAGTATTTT | CASSSRDRVADTQYF
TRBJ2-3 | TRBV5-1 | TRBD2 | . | TGCGCCAGCAGCCAAGGACTAGCGGGGGCCACAGATACGCAGTATTTT | CASSQGLAGATDTQYF
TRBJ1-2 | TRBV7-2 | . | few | TGTGCCAGCAGCTTAGAGTCGCGGCCTTATGGCTACACCTTC | CASSLESRPYGYTF
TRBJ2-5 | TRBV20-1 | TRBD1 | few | TGCAGTGCTACCCGGCGGACAGGGGAGGAGACCCAGTACTTC | CSATRRTGEETQYF
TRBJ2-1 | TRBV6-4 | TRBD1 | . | TGTGCCAGCAGTCCTATAACAGGGGCTTACAATGAGCAGTTCTTC | CASSPITGAYNEQFF
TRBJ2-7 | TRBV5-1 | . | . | TGCGCCAGCAGCTTGGCGGAGGGTTTCTACGAGCAGTACTTC | CASSLAEGFYEQYF
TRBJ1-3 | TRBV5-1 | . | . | TGCGCCAGCAGACCCACGGGGGCTAGCGGAAACACCATATATTTT | CASRPTGASGNTIYF
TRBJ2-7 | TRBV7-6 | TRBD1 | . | TGTGCCAGCAGCACCGGACAGGGAATCGCCTACGAGCAGTACTTC | CASSTGQGIAYEQYF
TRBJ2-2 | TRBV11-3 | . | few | TGTGCCAGCAGCTTAGCTAGCGACTCAGAGCTGTTTTTT | CASSLASDSELFF
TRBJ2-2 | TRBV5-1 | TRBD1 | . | TGCGCCAGCAGCCTGTCCCGGGACAGTCCCAGGGAGCTGTTTTTT | CASSLSRDSPRELFF
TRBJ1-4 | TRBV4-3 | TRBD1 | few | TGCGCCAGCAGCCGCCGAGCCCGGGACAGGGTGGACGAAAAACTGTTTTTT | CASSRRARDRVDEKLFF
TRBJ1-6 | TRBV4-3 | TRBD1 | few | TGCGCCAGCAGCCACGGTACAGGGGGTGGTTCACCCCTCCACTTT | CASSHGTGGGSPLHF
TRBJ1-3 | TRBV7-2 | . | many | TGTGCCAGCAGCTTATCCGGCAGGGATGGAAACACCATATATTTT | CASSLSGRDGNTIYF
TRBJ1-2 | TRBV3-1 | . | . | TGTGCCAGCAGCTTAAGAAGGGCGGGGGGCTATGGCTACACCTTC | CASSLRRAGGYGYTF
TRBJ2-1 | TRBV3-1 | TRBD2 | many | TGTGCCAGCAGCCACGGACTAGCGGGGAGCGCGGACAATGAGCAGTTCTTC | CASSHGLAGSADNEQFF
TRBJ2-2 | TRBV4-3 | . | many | TGCGCCAGCAGCCAAGGGTGGAATCCCACCGGGGAGCTGTTTTTT | CASSQGWNPTGELFF